The subject of this entry is one T cell receptor beta chain. The antigen is not known. A TCRbeta library incorporating unique molecular identifiers was prepared. TCRdb re-called the PCR reads through MiXCR, storing one row per CDR3 protein. The repertoire includes more than 75,000 distinct CDR3 sequences, more than 20% of them detected once, and 20% to 25% sits in the top ten. The data originate from a study of T-cell reconstitution after alpha-beta-depleted transplantation in children. Study-wide results and limits: Reported findings indicate that, about two months after transplant, alpha-beta T cells came from several hundred expanded clones, which were derived from non-depleted graft cells. At one year after transplant, newly produced T cells mostly accounted for T-cell counts and diversity. Recipient T cells and thymic progenitors that survived were the source of the high TCRbeta diversity seen at day 60 in some patients.

This material consisted of PBMCs, taken before TCRalphabeta/CD19-depleted stem cell transplant. This clonotype was obtained from a boy aged 2 to 10 with acute lymphoblastic leukemia, due to receive a stem cell transplant.

The CDR3 coding sequence is TGTGCCAGCAGTCCAGGGACAGGGGGAAATCAGCCCCAGCATTTT. Translated: CASSPGTGGNQPQHF. V and J are TRBV28 and TRBJ1-5; TRBD1 matches 11 bases. CDR1 is MDHEN and CDR2 is SYDVKM in the germline V gene. CDR3 length: 15 residues. The V and J ends lost 5 bases and 4 bases, in that order; junction bases with no gene match: 4.